These 8 T cell receptor beta chains share one sample of origin, sequenced in a study of blood T cells in healthy people across ages. For the second PCR, which ran for roughly 6 to 12 cycles, a sample-barcoded 5' primer and a J-beta primer mix were used. From the 5' RACE reads, TCRdb called clonotypes with MiXCR, one entry per CDR3 protein. The sample shows approximately 1,000,000 distinct CDR3 sequences, around 45% of them seen only once. Sequencing input: blood. The receptors stem from a woman between 55 and 75 years old in good health.

V is TRBV6-6 and J is TRBJ2-7; maybe TRBD1 (6 bases). CDR3 length equals 13 residues. With 4 bases removed from V and 4 bases from J, the gap between germline ends came to 11 bases. The germline V gene has CDR1 MNHNY and CDR2 SVGAGI (reference sequence). The CDR3 nucleotides are TGTGCCAGCAGTTTAAACAGGGTTTACGAGCAGTACTTC. Its translation: CASSLNRVYEQYF.

The chain carries TRBV3-1 and TRBJ2-5; D is unclear. V was trimmed by 5 bases and J by 8 bases, leaving 9 bases between them. Germline V gene lookup returns CDR1 LGHDT and CDR2 YNNKEL (reference sequence). This CDR3 is 11 amino acids long. CDR3 residues: CASSDLATQYF. Here the CDR3 DNA reads TGTGCCAGCAGCGACCTGGCAACCCAGTACTTC.

CDR3 nucleotide sequence: TGTGCCAGCAGTTGGCTCGCTAGCGGGAGAGGAGATACGCAGTATTTT. Amino acids: CASSWLASGRGDTQYF. The rearrangement joins TRBV6-6 to TRBJ2-3; the match to TRBD2 covers 10 bases. J gave up 5 bases and V 4 bases, and 9 bases lay outside the gene matches. CDR1 MNHNY and CDR2 SVGAGI come from the germline V gene (reference sequence). This CDR3 is 16 amino acids long.

This rearrangement joins TRBV5-1 to TRBJ2-7; D is unclear. Trimming pared 0 bases from V and 4 bases from J, leaving 11 bases between. The CDR3 spans 14 residues. Germline V CDR1 and CDR2: SGHRS, YFSETQ. CDR3 sequence (DNA): TGCGCCAGCAGCTTGGACTATCAAATGTACGAGCAGTACTTC. Protein product: CASSLDYQMYEQYF.

The sample holds a few counts of this clonotype. The chain is built from TRBV29-1 and TRBJ2-7; D might be TRBD1 (5 bases). Germline V gene sequence: CDR1 SQVTM, CDR2 ANQGSEA. This CDR3 has 13 amino acids. The germline V and J ends were trimmed by 5 bases and 3 bases, with 14 bases remaining between them. The CDR3 sequence: CSVIGKGFYEQYF. Here the CDR3 DNA reads TGCAGCGTTATAGGGAAGGGGTTCTACGAGCAGTACTTC.

The chain combines TRBV12-3 or TRBV12-4 with TRBJ2-1, with 8 bases fitting TRBD1. The junction had 10 bases not matched to a gene; V was cut back by 6 bases and J by 6 bases. The CDR3 is made up of 15 amino acids. CDR3 coding DNA: TGTGCCAGCAGGCGCACCGGGACAGGACGCAATGAGCAGTTCTTC. As protein: CASRRTGTGRNEQFF.

This chain joins TRBV27 and TRBJ2-7; D gene unclear. Germline V gene sequence: CDR1 MNHEY, CDR2 SMNVEV (reference sequence). V was clipped by 4 bases and J by 1 base, with 8 bases between them. The CDR3 length is 13 residues. CDR3 amino acids: CASSSTLSYEQYF. For the CDR3, the DNA is TGTGCCAGCAGTTCGACACTATCCTACGAGCAGTACTTC.

The CDR3 reads CASSYSTASGRAREQFF. CDR3 nucleotides: TGTGCCAGCAGTTACTCGACGGCTAGCGGGAGGGCCCGGGAGCAGTTCTTC. This chain connects TRBV6-2 or TRBV6-3 to TRBJ2-1, with 12 bases fitting TRBD2. The ends lost 0 bases at V and 10 bases at J; junction bases unmatched: 10. Germline V gives CDR1 MNHEY, CDR2 SVGEGT. The CDR3 runs 17 residues.